These 11 T cell receptor beta chains share one sample of origin, sequenced in a study of blood T cell repertoires in COVID-19. The repertoire was sequenced with immunoSEQ multiplex PCR; TCRdb's copy has only in-frame clones and lacks some. This table holds around 260,000 clones, about 80% found once. Material: peripheral blood. The receptors come from a person aged 70 to 80 with COVID-19, enrolled during active disease.

The rearrangement uses TRBV5-4 and TRBJ1-6, with TRBD1 identical over 8 bases. CDR1 is SGHNT and CDR2 is YYREEE in the germline V gene (reference sequence). The CDR3 has 16 amino acids. After removal of 4 bases from V and 7 bases from J, the junction contained 10 bases not matched to a gene. The CDR3 DNA reads TGTGCCAGCAGCCAACCTCACACAGGGGGAAATTCACCCCTCCACTTT. This gives the protein CASSQPHTGGNSPLHF.

The chain employs TRBV28 and TRBJ1-2; D gene unclear. The ends were cut back, 7 bases at V and 4 bases at J, with 10 bases in the middle. The CDR3 has 12 amino acids. Germline V lookup: CDR1 MDHEN, CDR2 SYDVKM. The CDR3: CASTQTFYGYTF. The CDR3 DNA sequence: TGTGCCAGCACCCAGACATTCTATGGCTACACCTTC.

In its sample, this clone was seen a few times. The J gene is TRBJ2-3, the V gene TRBV7-8; 8 nucleotides agree with TRBD2. Trimming took 5 bases from V and 1 from J; bases not matched to a gene: 17. CDR3 length: 19 residues. Germline-derived CDR1 and CDR2 are SGHVS and FQNEAQ. CDR3 region: CASSRQLAGGIPGTDTQYF. The CDR3 DNA follows: TGTGCCAGCAGCCGTCAGTTGGCGGGGGGCATTCCGGGCACAGATACGCAGTATTTT.

The chain uses TRBV24-1 and TRBJ1-2; 10 positions match TRBD1. The CDR3 loop spans 14 amino acids. Germline V CDR1 and CDR2: KGHDR, SFDVKD. V shed 9 bases and J 7 bases; nucleotides not matched to a gene: 10. The DNA of the CDR3 is TGTGCCACCTCTCCTGGAGGGACAGGGGTTGGCTACACCTTC. Protein sequence: CATSPGGTGVGYTF.

The chain is built from TRBV7-2 and TRBJ1-4; the match to TRBD1 covers 8 bases. With 4 bases clipped from V and 6 bases from J, the junction kept 4 bases outside the gene matches. The CDR3 is made up of 14 amino acids. Germline CDR1 SGHTA, CDR2 FQGNSA. The CDR3 DNA is TGTGCCAGCAGCTCACAGGGGGGACATGAAAAACTGTTTTTT. It encodes CASSSQGGHEKLFF.

V is TRBV28 and J is TRBJ2-1, with TRBD2 matching over 7 bases. V dropped 2 bases and J dropped 0; count of bases not matched to a gene: 7. Germline lookup yields CDR1 MDHEN and CDR2 SYDVKM. The CDR3 runs to 17 residues. CDR3 in amino acids: CASSLMLGGDSYNEQFF. The CDR3 DNA sequence: TGTGCCAGCAGTTTAATGCTGGGGGGGGACTCCTACAATGAGCAGTTCTTC.

This clone has a handful of counts. The chain uses TRBV5-4 and TRBJ2-7, with 8 bases that match TRBD2. This CDR3 region has 13 residues. Losses at the gene ends were 1 base for V and 7 bases for J; bases not matched to a gene: 4. The germline CDR1 and CDR2 sequences are SGHNT and YYREEE (reference sequence). The DNA for the CDR3 is TGTGCCAGCAGCTTGCGGACTAGCTTTGAGCAGTACTTC. It encodes CASSLRTSFEQYF.

This clone was observed at least ten times. The chain couples TRBV27 to TRBJ2-1, with D possibly matching TRBD1 (6 bases). The V end was cut by 1 base, the J end by 6 bases, with 16 bases between. The CDR3 has 16 amino acids. Germline V gene lookup returns CDR1 MNHEY and CDR2 SMNVEV (reference sequence). CDR3 bases: TGTGCCAGCAGTTTATGGGGGACAAGAGGGATCAATGAGCAGTTCTTC. Amino acid sequence: CASSLWGTRGINEQFF.

This rearrangement joins TRBV28 to TRBJ1-1, with D uncertain. The CDR3 is 16 amino acids. Germline-derived CDR1 and CDR2 are MDHEN and SYDVKM. V lost 3 bases to trimming and J lost 1 base, with 15 bases between them. This chain's CDR3 is CASSFDWMAQNTEAFF. CDR3 nucleotides: TGTGCCAGCAGTTTCGACTGGATGGCCCAGAACACTGAAGCTTTCTTT.

The chain employs TRBV19 and TRBJ1-1; no firm D call. Trimming took off 0 bases at V and 4 bases at J, with 12 bases between the two ends. CDR3 length: 15 residues. Germline V gene data show CDR1 as LNHDA and CDR2 as SQIVND (reference sequence). For the CDR3, the DNA is TGTGCCAGTAGTATAGATTTTTCGCCCGGCACTGAAGCTTTCTTT. It is translated as CASSIDFSPGTEAFF. Drawing the rest from reference TRBV19 and TRBJ1-1, the complete variable domain is DGGITQSPKYLFRKEGQNVTLSCEQNLNHDAMYWYRQDPGQGLRLIYYSQIVNDFQKGDIAEGYSVSREKKESFPLTVTSAQKNPTAFYLCASSIDFSPGTEAFFGQGTRLTVV.

This chain joins TRBV28 and TRBJ2-7, with D perhaps matching TRBD2 (5 bases). CDR3 size: 14 residues. CDR1 is MDHEN and CDR2 is SYDVKM in the germline V gene. Trimming took off 2 bases at V and 0 bases at J, with 8 bases between the two ends. The CDR3 bases are TGTGCCAGCAGTTTAAGCGGTAGCTCCTACGAGCAGTACTTC. Its protein is CASSLSGSSYEQYF.